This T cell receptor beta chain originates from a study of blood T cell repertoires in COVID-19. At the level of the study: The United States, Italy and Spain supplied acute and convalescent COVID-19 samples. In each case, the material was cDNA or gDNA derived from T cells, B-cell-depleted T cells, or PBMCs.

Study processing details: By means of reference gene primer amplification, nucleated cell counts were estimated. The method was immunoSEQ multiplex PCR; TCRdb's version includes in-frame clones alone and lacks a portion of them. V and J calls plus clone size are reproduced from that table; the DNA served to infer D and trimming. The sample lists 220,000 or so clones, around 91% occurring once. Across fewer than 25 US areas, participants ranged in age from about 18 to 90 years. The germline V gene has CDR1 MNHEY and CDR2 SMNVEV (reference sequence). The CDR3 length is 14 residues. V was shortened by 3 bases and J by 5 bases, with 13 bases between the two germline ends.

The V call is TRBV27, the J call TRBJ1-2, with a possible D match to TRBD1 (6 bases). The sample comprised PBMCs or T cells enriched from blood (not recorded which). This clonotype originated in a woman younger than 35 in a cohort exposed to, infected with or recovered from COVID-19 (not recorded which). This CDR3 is CASSFGTGSYGYTF. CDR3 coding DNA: TGTGCCAGCAGTTTTGGTACAGGGTCGTATGGCTACACCTTC.